The entry below describes one T cell receptor (beta chain). Its specificity is unknown. The PCR ran on 60 Vbeta and 13 Jbeta primers. TCRdb's copy holds only in-frame clones and misses some; the assay was immunoSEQ multiplex PCR. The sample data list under 65,000 clones. The germline CDR1 and CDR2 sequences are PRHDT and FYEKMQ (reference sequence). The CDR3 has 15 residues. V dropped 2 bases and J dropped 3 bases, with 13 bases sitting between them. This sample stems from a study of cytomegalovirus exposure and HLA in healthy donors. Study-wide points: In an earlier analysis, productive rearrangement rates for most beta V segments clustered near 87% or 30%.

This chain joins TRBV13 and TRBJ1-2; possibly TRBD1 for D (6 bases). The receptor's source is a woman in her late teens or twenties in good health and CMV-seronegative. The sequencing sample was made of PBMCs. The CDR3 spells CASSLSARGYYGYTF. CDR3 coding DNA: TGTGCCAGCAGCTTAAGCGCCAGGGGATACTATGGCTACACCTTC. The full variable domain, rest sourced from reference TRBV13 and TRBJ1-2, is AAGVIQSPRHLIKEKRETATLKCYPIPRHDTVYWYQQGPGQDPQFLISFYEKMQSDKGSIPDRFSAQQFSDYHSELNMSSLELGDSALYFCASSLSARGYYGYTFGSGTRLTVV.